The subject of this entry is one T cell receptor beta chain. At one end, the junction sequence differs from germline, possibly due to a read error. TCRdb passed the reads through MiXCR, listing each CDR3 protein once. The data contain about 310,000 distinct CDR3 sequences, roughly a sixth of them singletons. These data originate in a study of T cell repertoires in cytomegalovirus infection. The sequence came from a human donor in good health (CMV status not recorded). Some clones in this sample may be carry-over from other donors' samples. Sequenced input: PBMCs.

In DNA, the CDR3 is TGTGCCAACAGCGCGGGGACTAGCACTCGCGAGCAGTACTTC. Amino acid sequence: CANSAGTSTREQYF. V gene TRBV11-2 combines with J gene TRBJ2-7; 9 bases are a match to TRBD2. CDR3 length equals 14 residues. Germline-derived CDR1 and CDR2 are SGHAT and FQNNGV.